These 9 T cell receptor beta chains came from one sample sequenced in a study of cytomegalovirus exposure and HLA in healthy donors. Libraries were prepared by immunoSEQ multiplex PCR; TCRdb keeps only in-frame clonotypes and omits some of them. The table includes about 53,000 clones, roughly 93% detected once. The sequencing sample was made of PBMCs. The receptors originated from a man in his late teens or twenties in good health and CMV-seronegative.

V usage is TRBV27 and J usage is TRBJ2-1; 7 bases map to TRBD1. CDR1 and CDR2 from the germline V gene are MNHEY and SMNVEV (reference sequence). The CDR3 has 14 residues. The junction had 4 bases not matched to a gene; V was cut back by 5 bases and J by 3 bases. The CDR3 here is CASSPGDSYNEQFF. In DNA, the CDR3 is TGTGCCAGCAGTCCAGGGGACAGCTACAATGAGCAGTTCTTC.

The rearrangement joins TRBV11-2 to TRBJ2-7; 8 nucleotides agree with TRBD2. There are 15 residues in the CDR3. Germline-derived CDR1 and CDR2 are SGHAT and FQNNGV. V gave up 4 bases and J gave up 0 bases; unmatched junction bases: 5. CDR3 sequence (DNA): TGTGCCAGCAGCTCCATAGCGGGGTACTCCTACGAGCAGTACTTC. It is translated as CASSSIAGYSYEQYF.

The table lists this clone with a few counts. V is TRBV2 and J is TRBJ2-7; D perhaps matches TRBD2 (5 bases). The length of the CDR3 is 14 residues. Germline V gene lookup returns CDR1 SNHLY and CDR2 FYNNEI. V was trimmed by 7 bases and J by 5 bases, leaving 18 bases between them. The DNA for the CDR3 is TGTGCCAGCAAGCCGGGAACCCTTGAGAACGAGCAGTACTTC. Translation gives CASKPGTLENEQYF. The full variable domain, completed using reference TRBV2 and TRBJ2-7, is EPEVTQTPSHQVTQMGQEVILRCVPISNHLYFYWYRQILGQKVEFLVSFYNNEISEKSEIFDDQFSVERPDGSNFTLKIRSTKLEDSAMYFCASKPGTLENEQYFGPGTRLTVT.

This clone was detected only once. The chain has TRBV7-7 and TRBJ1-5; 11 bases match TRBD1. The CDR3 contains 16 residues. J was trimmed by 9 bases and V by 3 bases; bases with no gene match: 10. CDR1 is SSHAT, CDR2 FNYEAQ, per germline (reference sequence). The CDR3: CASSFTWTGGPRPQHF. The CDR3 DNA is TGTGCCAGCAGCTTTACCTGGACAGGGGGCCCCAGGCCCCAGCATTTT.

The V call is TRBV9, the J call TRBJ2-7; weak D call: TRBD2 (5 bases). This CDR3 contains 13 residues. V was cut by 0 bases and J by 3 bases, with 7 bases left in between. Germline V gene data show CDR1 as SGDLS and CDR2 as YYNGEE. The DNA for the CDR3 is TGTGCCAGCAGCGTAGAGGCGGGCTACGAGCAGTACTTC. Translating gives CASSVEAGYEQYF.

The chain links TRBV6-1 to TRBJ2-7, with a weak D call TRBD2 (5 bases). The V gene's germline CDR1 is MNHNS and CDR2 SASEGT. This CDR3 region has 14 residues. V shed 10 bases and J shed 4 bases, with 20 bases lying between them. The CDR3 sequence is CATPGGPFPYEQYF. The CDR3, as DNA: TGTGCCACCCCAGGAGGCCCGTTCCCTTACGAGCAGTACTTC.

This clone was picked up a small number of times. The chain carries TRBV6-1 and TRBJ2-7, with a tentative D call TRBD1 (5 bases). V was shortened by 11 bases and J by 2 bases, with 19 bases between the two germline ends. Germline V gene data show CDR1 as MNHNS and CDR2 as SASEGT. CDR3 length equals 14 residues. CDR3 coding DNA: TGTGCCGCCAAACAGGCGCTTCAGACCTACGAGCAGTACTTC. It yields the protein CAAKQALQTYEQYF.

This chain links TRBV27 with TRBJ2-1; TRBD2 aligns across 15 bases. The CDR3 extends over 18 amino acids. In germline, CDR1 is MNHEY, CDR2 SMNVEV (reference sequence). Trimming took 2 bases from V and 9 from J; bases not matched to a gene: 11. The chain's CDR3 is CASSLPKPGTSGRSEQFF. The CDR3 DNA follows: TGTGCCAGCAGTTTACCAAAGCCCGGGACTAGCGGGAGGAGTGAGCAGTTCTTC.

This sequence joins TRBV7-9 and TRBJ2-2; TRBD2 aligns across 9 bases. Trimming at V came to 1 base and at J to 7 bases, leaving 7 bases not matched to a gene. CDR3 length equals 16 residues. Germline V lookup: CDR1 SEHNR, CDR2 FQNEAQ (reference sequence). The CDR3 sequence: CASSLVAGGANGELFF. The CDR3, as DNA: TGTGCCAGCAGCTTAGTTGCGGGAGGGGCGAACGGGGAGCTGTTTTTT.